What follows describes a single T cell receptor (beta chain). The data were taken from a study of blood T cell repertoires in COVID-19. Looking at the study overall: Acute and convalescent COVID-19 samples came from the United States, Italy and Spain. T cells, B-cell-depleted T cells, or PBMCs provided the cDNA or gDNA that served as material.

In the source study's methods: Estimates of nucleated cell counts were drawn from the amplification of reference gene primers. Assay used: immunoSEQ multiplex PCR; TCRdb lists only in-frame clones, some missing. V, J and clone size are taken as reported in that table, and D and trimming were inferred from the DNA itself. The sample lists fewer than 300,000 clones, approximately 77% occurring once. The clonotype comes from a woman between 18 and 29 years old with acute or convalescent COVID-19. Input material: peripheral blood.

In nucleotides, the CDR3 is TGTGCCAGCAGTGAAAGTTCGAGCGGGAGGGCTTACGAGCAGTACTTC. It specifies CASSESSSGRAYEQYF. V usage is TRBV2 and J usage is TRBJ2-7; 10 bases are a match to TRBD2. Unmatched junction bases numbered 8, after V lost 2 bases and J lost 4 bases. The length of the CDR3 is 16 residues. Per germline, CDR1 SNHLY and CDR2 FYNNEI. The full variable domain, in which reference TRBV2 and TRBJ2-7 provide the parts outside the CDR3, is EPEVTQTPSHQVTQMGQEVILRCVPISNHLYFYWYRQILGQKVEFLVSFYNNEISEKSEIFDDQFSVERPDGSNFTLKIRSTKLEDSAMYFCASSESSSGRAYEQYFGPGTRLTVT.